A selection of T cell receptor beta chains follows, all from one sample in a study of read filtering for tumor transcriptome and immune sequencing. Each CDR3 protein gets one entry after TCRdb re-called the reads with MiXCR. The table has 75,000 to 95,000 distinct CDR3 sequences, 20% to 25% seen once; the top ten hold roughly an eighth. Sequencing was performed on a population of CD138-negative cells sorted from bone marrow. These receptors all come from a donor over 35 with multiple myeloma. The CDR3 runs from the conserved cysteine through the conserved F or W. D genes are given only for firm matches. Clone size is given for some rows only: seen once, a few or many times, or a class if the clone is expanded.

V gene	J gene	clone size	D gene	CDR3 protein	CDR3 DNA
TRBV7-2	TRBJ2-2	many	TRBD1	CASSRDRGSGELFF	TGTGCCAGCAGCCGGGACAGGGGAAGCGGGGAGCTGTTTTTT
TRBV18	TRBJ2-5	many	.	CASSPAGNEETQYF	TGTGCCAGCTCACCGGCCGGGAATGAAGAGACCCAGTACTTC
TRBV12-3/TRBV12-4	TRBJ2-1	many	.	CASTPRRNEQFF	TGTGCCAGCACTCCGCGGCGGAATGAGCAGTTCTTC
TRBV28	TRBJ1-1	many	.	CASSHKKAGNTEAFF	TGTGCCAGCAGTCACAAGAAAGCTGGAAACACTGAAGCTTTCTTT
TRBV4-1	TRBJ2-6	many	.	CASSQEGVNSGANVLTF	TGCGCCAGCAGCCAAGAAGGGGTCAACTCCGGGGCCAACGTCCTGACTTTC
TRBV2	TRBJ2-2	.	.	CASSEALGSSGELSF	TGTGCCAGCAGCGAAGCTTTAGGATCCTCCGGGGAGCTGTCTTTT
TRBV11-2	TRBJ2-7	.	.	CASSLERGEQYF	TGTGCCAGCAGCTTAGAAAGGGGCGAGCAGTACTTC
TRBV5-5	TRBJ2-1	many	.	CASSLVAGVPYNEQFF	TGTGCCAGCAGCTTGGTGGCAGGGGTGCCCTACAATGAGCAGTTCTTC
TRBV2	TRBJ1-1	many	.	CASTRGENTEAFF	TGTGCCAGCACGCGGGGGGAGAACACTGAAGCTTTCTTT
TRBV28	TRBJ2-1	many	.	CASSRRLNEQFF	TGTGCCAGCAGTCGACGGCTCAATGAGCAGTTCTTC
TRBV5-5	TRBJ2-2	many	.	CASSFGGYTGELFF	TGTGCCAGCAGCTTTGGGGGATACACCGGGGAGCTGTTTTTT
TRBV29-1	TRBJ1-1	many	TRBD1	CSVEGTGGLHTEAFF	TGCAGCGTTGAAGGGACAGGGGGCTTGCACACTGAAGCTTTCTTT
TRBV28	TRBJ1-5	many	TRBD1	CASSPNRQGVGNQPQHF	TGTGCCAGCAGTCCTAATCGACAGGGGGTGGGCAATCAGCCCCAGCATTTT
TRBV5-1	TRBJ1-1	many	TRBD1	CASSLQGYTEAFF	TGCGCCAGCAGCTTACAGGGGTACACTGAAGCTTTCTTT
TRBV18	TRBJ2-2	.	.	CASSPTQGITRELFF	TGTGCCAGCTCACCTACCCAGGGAATCACCAGGGAGCTGTTTTTT
TRBV29-1	TRBJ2-1	many	TRBD2	CSVVYGLAGAGWFF	TGCAGCGTTGTGTACGGACTAGCGGGGGCCGGGTGGTTCTTC
TRBV20-1	TRBJ1-1	many	TRBD1	CSARDRIKNTEAFF	TGCAGTGCCCGGGACAGAATCAAGAACACTGAAGCTTTCTTT
TRBV4-1	TRBJ1-2	few	.	CASSQGPGSYGYTF	TGCGCCAGCAGCCAAGGGCCGGGGAGCTATGGCTACACCTTC
TRBV9	TRBJ2-5	many	TRBD1	CASSDARQGLQETQYF	TGTGCCAGCAGCGACGCACGACAGGGGCTTCAAGAGACCCAGTACTTC
TRBV2	TRBJ1-2	.	TRBD1	CARTGTGLLGYTF	TGTGCCAGAACCGGGACAGGGCTTCTTGGCTACACCTTC
TRBV20-1	TRBJ1-5	once	TRBD1	CSAAGQAVGQPQHF	TGCAGTGCTGCGGGACAGGCAGTCGGTCAGCCCCAGCATTTT
TRBV9	TRBJ2-3	.	TRBD2	CASSPVGGGLDTQYF	TGTGCCAGCAGCCCGGTGGGCGGGGGTTTAGATACGCAGTATTTT
TRBV5-1	TRBJ2-5	many	.	CASSAGERATQYF	TGCGCCAGCAGCGCCGGGGAGCGCGCGACCCAGTACTTC
TRBV11-2	TRBJ2-3	many	TRBD2	CASSLRGAGVRTDTQYF	TGTGCCAGCAGCCTCCGGGGAGCGGGGGTACGCACAGATACGCAGTATTTT
TRBV28	TRBJ2-5	many	.	CASSPLYETQYF	TGTGCCAGCAGTCCCCTTTACGAGACCCAGTACTTC
TRBV6-1	TRBJ1-5	.	.	CVSSEIHYSNQPQHF	TGTGTCAGCAGTGAAATTCATTATAGCAATCAGCCCCAGCATTTT
TRBV20-1	TRBJ1-1	few	.	CSAKGMRGSGSTEAFF	TGCAGTGCTAAGGGGATGCGGGGGTCGGGGAGCACTGAAGCTTTCTTT
TRBV6-2/TRBV6-3	TRBJ2-7	many	TRBD2	CASKDSGGSYEQYF	TGTGCCAGCAAGGATAGCGGGGGTTCTTACGAGCAGTACTTC
TRBV5-6	TRBJ2-1	many	.	CASSLAARNNEQFF	TGTGCCAGCAGCTTGGCTGCCAGGAACAATGAGCAGTTCTTC
TRBV11-1	TRBJ2-7	many	.	CASSLGDRVEQYF	TGTGCCAGCAGCCTGGGGGACCGCGTCGAGCAGTACTTC
TRBV6-1	TRBJ2-7	.	.	CASRQVPETEQYF	TGTGCCAGCCGACAGGTACCCGAGACCGAGCAGTACTTC
TRBV19	TRBJ2-1	many	.	CASSRGAVNEQFF	TGTGCCAGTAGCAGGGGGGCAGTTAATGAGCAGTTCTTC
TRBV28	TRBJ2-5	many	.	CASSGVQETQYF	TGTGCCAGCAGTGGGGTCCAAGAGACCCAGTACTTC
TRBV14	TRBJ2-1	many	.	CASSLQGYEQFF	TGTGCCAGCAGCCTCCAGGGGTATGAGCAGTTCTTC
TRBV20-1	TRBJ1-5	.	.	CSARDQLAGNQPQHF	TGCAGTGCTAGAGATCAGTTAGCAGGAAATCAGCCCCAGCATTTT
TRBV12-3/TRBV12-4	TRBJ1-1	many	.	CASSPGPQVTEAFF	TGTGCCAGCAGTCCGGGCCCGCAGGTCACTGAAGCTTTCTTT
TRBV7-9	TRBJ2-6	many	.	CASSLGVGAIAGANVLTF	TGTGCCAGCAGCTTAGGTGTGGGGGCTATAGCTGGGGCCAACGTCCTGACTTTC